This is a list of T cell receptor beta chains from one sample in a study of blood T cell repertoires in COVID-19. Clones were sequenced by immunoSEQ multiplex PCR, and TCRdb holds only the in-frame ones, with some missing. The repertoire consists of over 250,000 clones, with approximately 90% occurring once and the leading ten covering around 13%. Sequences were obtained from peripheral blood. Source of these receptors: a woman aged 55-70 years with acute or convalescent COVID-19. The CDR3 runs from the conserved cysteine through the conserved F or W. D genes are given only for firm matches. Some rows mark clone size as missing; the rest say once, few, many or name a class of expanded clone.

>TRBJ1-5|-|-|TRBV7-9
CASSPQGNIDQPQHF
TGTGCCAGCAGCCCCCAGGGTAATATCGATCAGCCCCAGCATTTT
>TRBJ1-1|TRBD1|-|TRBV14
CASSQRTGGNTEAFF
TGTGCCAGCAGCCAGCGAACAGGGGGTAACACTGAAGCTTTCTTT
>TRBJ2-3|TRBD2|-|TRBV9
CASSVGTSGGLSTDTQYF
TGTGCCAGCAGCGTAGGAACTAGCGGGGGGTTAAGCACAGATACGCAGTATTTT
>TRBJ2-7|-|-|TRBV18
CASSPQALTYEQYF
TGTGCCAGCTCACCTCAGGCTTTAACTTACGAGCAGTACTTC
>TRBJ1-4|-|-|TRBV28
CASSLYVGEKLFF
TGTGCCAGCAGTTTATATGTGGGCGAAAAACTGTTTTTT
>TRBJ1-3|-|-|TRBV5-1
CASSLRERNSGNTIYF
TGCGCCAGCAGCCTACGGGAACGGAACTCTGGAAACACCATATATTTT
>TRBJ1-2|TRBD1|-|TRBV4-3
CASSQDGQGARGYTF
TGCGCCAGCAGCCAAGACGGGCAGGGGGCGCGAGGCTACACCTTC
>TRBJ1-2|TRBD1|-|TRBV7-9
CASSSQGRVFDGYTF
TGTGCCAGCAGCTCACAGGGGAGAGTGTTTGATGGCTACACCTTC
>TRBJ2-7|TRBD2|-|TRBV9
CASSPRLASEQYF
TGTGCCAGCAGCCCACGACTAGCGAGCGAGCAGTACTTC
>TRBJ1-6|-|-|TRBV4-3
CASSQSGTGPLHF
TGCGCCAGCAGCCAATCCGGTACGGGACCCCTCCACTTT
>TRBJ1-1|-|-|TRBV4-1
CASSQGEANTEAFF
TGCGCCAGCAGCCAGGGGGAGGCGAACACTGAAGCTTTCTTT
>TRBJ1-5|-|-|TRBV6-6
CASRPHSNQPQHF
TGTGCCAGCAGGCCACATAGCAATCAGCCCCAGCATTTT
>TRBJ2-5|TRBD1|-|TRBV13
CASREAGTGGRETQYF
TGTGCCAGCAGAGAGGCCGGGACAGGGGGCCGAGAGACCCAGTACTTC
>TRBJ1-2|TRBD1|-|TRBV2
CASSRGTGSNYGYTF
TGTGCCAGCAGCCGTGGGACAGGGTCTAACTATGGCTACACCTTC
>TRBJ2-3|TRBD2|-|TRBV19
CASSGRRGSFTDTQYF
TGTGCCAGCTCGGGTAGGCGCGGGAGCTTCACAGATACGCAGTATTTT
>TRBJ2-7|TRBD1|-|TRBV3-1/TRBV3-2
CASSQEQGVPYEQYF
TGTGCCAGCAGCCAAGAGCAGGGGGTCCCCTACGAGCAGTACTTC
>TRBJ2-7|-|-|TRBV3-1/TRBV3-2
CASSLAGAEQYF
TGTGCCAGCAGCCTTGCGGGCGCCGAGCAGTACTTC
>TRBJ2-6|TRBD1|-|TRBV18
CASSLQGAGANVLTF
TGTGCCAGCTCCCTACAGGGGGCTGGGGCCAACGTCCTGACTTTC
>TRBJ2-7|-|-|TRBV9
CASNPHREGYSYEQYF
TGTGCCAGCAACCCTCACCGCGAGGGATACTCCTACGAGCAGTACTTC
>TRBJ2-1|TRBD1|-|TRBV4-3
CASSQNGRGIYNEQFF
TGCGCCAGCAGCCAAAACGGCAGGGGGATATACAATGAGCAGTTCTTC
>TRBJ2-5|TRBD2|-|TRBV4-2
CASSQDLDGRAVETQYF
TGTGCCAGCAGCCAAGATCTGGACGGGAGGGCCGTGGAGACCCAGTACTTC
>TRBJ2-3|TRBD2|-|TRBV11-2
CASSRLAGLTDTQYF
TGTGCCAGCAGCAGACTAGCGGGCCTCACAGATACGCAGTATTTT
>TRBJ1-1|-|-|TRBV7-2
CASSSPGRNTEAFF
TGTGCCAGCAGCTCCCCGGGGAGGAACACTGAAGCTTTCTTT
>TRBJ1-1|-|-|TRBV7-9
CASSDTGITEAFF
TGTGCCAGCAGCGACACAGGGATCACTGAAGCTTTCTTT
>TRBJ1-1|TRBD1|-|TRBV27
CASKDRDGIVEAFF
TGTGCCAGCAAAGACAGGGACGGGATAGTCGAAGCTTTCTTT
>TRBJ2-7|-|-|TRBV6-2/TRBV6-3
CASSRAYEQYF
TGTGCCAGCAGCCGAGCGTACGAGCAGTACTTC
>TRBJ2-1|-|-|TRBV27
CASSLGSYNEQFF
TGTGCCAGCAGTCTAGGATCCTACAATGAGCAGTTCTTC
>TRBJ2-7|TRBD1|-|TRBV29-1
CSVRLQGFYEQYF
TGCAGCGTCCGGCTACAGGGGTTCTACGAGCAGTACTTC
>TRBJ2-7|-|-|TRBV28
CASSLTAGFASYEQYF
TGTGCCAGCAGTTTAACCGCGGGGTTTGCCTCCTACGAGCAGTACTTC
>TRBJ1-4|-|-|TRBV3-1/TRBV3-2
CASSQATLLEWGVLFF
TGTGCCAGCAGCCAAGCAACACTACTAGAATGGGGGGTGCTGTTTTTT
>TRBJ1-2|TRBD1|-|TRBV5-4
CASSAGQGLYGYTF
TGTGCCAGCAGCGCGGGACAGGGCCTCTATGGCTACACCTTC
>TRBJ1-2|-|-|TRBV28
CASSFVEGYTF
TGTGCCAGCAGTTTTGTCGAGGGCTACACCTTC
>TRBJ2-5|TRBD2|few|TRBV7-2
CASSLAGTSSLETQYF
TGTGCCAGCAGCTTAGCCGGGACTAGCTCCCTAGAGACCCAGTACTTC
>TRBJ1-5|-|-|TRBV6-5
CASTGGEQPQHF
TGTGCCAGCACCGGGGGGGAGCAGCCCCAGCATTTT
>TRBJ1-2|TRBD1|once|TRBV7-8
CASSLAPGTGLGYTF
TGTGCCAGCAGCTTAGCCCCAGGGACAGGGCTTGGCTACACCTTC
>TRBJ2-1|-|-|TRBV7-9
CASSRVPSGHEQFF
TGTGCCAGCAGCCGCGTGCCCTCAGGGCATGAGCAGTTCTTC
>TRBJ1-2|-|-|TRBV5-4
CASSLIGGRGTHGYTF
TGTGCCAGCAGCTTGATCGGAGGGAGGGGTACCCATGGCTACACCTTC
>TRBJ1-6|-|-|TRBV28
CASSSYVGAGVGALHF
TGTGCCAGCAGTTCCTATGTGGGGGCCGGGGTAGGGGCCCTCCACTTT
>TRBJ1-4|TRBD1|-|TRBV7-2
CASSQGAAENEKLFF
TGTGCCAGCAGCCAGGGGGCGGCAGAAAATGAAAAACTGTTTTTT
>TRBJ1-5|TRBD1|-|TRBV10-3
CAISGQGANQPQHF
TGTGCCATCAGTGGACAGGGCGCCAATCAGCCCCAGCATTTT
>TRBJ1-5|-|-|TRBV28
CASSIEGNQPQHF
TGTGCCAGCTCAATAGAGGGCAATCAGCCCCAGCATTTT
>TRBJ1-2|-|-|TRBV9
CASSVETGYGYTF
TGTGCCAGCAGCGTAGAAACAGGCTATGGCTACACCTTC
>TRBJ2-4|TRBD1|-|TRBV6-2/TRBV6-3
CASSYPGQGPRRGVGKNIQYF
TGTGCCAGCAGTTACCCGGGACAGGGGCCCCGGAGGGGTGTCGGCAAAAACATTCAGTACTTC
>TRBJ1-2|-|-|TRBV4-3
CASSQGAIPSYGYTF
TGCGCCAGCAGCCAAGGGGCCATCCCCAGCTATGGCTACACCTTC
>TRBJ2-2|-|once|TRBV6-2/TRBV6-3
CASSYTGSTGELFF
TGTGCCAGCAGTTACACCGGGAGCACCGGGGAGCTGTTTTTT
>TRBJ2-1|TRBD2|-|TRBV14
CASSRVTSGRFNEQFF
TGTGCCAGCAGCCGAGTGACTAGCGGGAGATTCAATGAGCAGTTCTTC
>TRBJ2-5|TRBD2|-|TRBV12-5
CASGLVLAGGLETQYF
TGTGCTAGTGGTTTGGTACTAGCGGGGGGGTTGGAGACCCAGTACTTC
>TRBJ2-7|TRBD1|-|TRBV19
CASRDNRGIYEQYF
TGTGCCAGTAGGGACAACAGGGGCATCTACGAGCAGTACTTC
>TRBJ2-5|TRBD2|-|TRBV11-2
CASSLDGLGVASETQYF
TGTGCCAGCAGCTTAGATGGACTAGGGGTTGCGAGTGAGACCCAGTACTTC
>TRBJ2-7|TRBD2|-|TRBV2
CASSRGGRGGYEQYF
TGTGCCAGCAGCCGTGGCGGGCGGGGGGGATACGAGCAGTACTTC
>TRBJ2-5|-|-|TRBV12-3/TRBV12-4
CASSFRRAETQYF
TGTGCCAGCAGTTTTAGGCGGGCTGAGACCCAGTACTTC
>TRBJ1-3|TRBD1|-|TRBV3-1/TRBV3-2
CASSRDRGEGNTIYF
TGTGCCAGCAGCCGTGACAGGGGTGAGGGAAACACCATATATTTT
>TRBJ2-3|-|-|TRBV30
CAWSSPGISTDTQYF
TGTGCCTGGAGTTCACCCGGGATAAGCACAGATACGCAGTATTTT
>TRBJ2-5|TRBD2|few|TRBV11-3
CASSREGRGETQYF
TGTGCCAGCAGCCGGGAGGGCAGGGGTGAGACCCAGTACTTC
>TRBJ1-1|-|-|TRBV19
CASNTNGGTEAFF
TGTGCCAGTAACACCAACGGGGGCACTGAAGCTTTCTTT
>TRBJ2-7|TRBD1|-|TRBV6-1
CASSEGQGSSYEQYF
TGTGCCAGCAGTGAGGGACAGGGATCCTCCTACGAGCAGTACTTC
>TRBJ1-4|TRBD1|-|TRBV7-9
CASSPGAGGEKLFF
TGTGCCAGCAGCCCCGGGGCAGGGGGTGAAAAACTGTTTTTT
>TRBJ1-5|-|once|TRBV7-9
CASRLSNGNQPQHF
TGTGCCAGCCGCCTATCGAATGGCAATCAGCCCCAGCATTTT
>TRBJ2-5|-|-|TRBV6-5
CASSYGATQETQYF
TGTGCCAGCAGTTACGGTGCTACGCAAGAGACCCAGTACTTC
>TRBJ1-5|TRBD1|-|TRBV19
CASRQGAQPQHF
TGTGCCAGCAGACAGGGTGCTCAGCCCCAGCATTTT